The clone carrying this TCR beta chain was detected only a few times. In the PCR, 60 Vbeta and 13 Jbeta primers were used. The repertoire was sequenced with immunoSEQ multiplex PCR; TCRdb's copy has only in-frame clones and lacks some. The data show 70,000 or so clones, roughly four fifths seen once. The sample comes from a study of cytomegalovirus exposure and HLA in healthy donors. Germline V gene lookup returns CDR1 MGHRA and CDR2 YSYEKL. This CDR3 is built from 15 residues. Deletions cut 4 bases from V and 0 bases from J, with 10 bases between. The source of this sequence is a man aged 18 to 35 in good health and CMV-seronegative. V is TRBV4-1 and J is TRBJ1-5, with D possibly being TRBD1 (5 bases). Sequenced material: PBMCs. CDR3 residues: CASSLGDSSNQPQHF. The DNA of the CDR3 is TGCGCCAGCAGCCTCGGTGACAGTAGCAATCAGCCCCAGCATTTT.